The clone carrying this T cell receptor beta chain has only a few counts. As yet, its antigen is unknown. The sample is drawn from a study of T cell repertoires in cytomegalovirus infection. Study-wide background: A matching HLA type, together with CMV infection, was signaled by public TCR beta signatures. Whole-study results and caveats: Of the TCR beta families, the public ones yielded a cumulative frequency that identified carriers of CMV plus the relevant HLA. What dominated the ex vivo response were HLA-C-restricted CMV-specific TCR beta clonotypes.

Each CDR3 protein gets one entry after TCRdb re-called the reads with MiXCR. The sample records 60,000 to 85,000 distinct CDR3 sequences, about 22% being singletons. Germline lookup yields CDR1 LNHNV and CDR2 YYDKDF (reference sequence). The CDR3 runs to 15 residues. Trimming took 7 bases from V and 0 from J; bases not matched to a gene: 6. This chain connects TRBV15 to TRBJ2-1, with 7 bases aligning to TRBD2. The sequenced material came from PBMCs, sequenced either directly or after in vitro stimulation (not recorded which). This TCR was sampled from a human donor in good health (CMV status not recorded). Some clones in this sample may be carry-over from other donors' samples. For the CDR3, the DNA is TGTGCCACCACCACAGGCGGGAGCTCCTACAATGAGCAGTTCTTC. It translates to CATTTGGSSYNEQFF.